The 10 T cell receptor beta chains below come from one sample, sequenced in a study of cytomegalovirus exposure and HLA in healthy donors. This PCR relied on a set of 60 Vbeta primers and 13 Jbeta primers. The assay was immunoSEQ multiplex PCR, and TCRdb's table has in-frame clones only and misses some. The sample has roughly 80,000 clones; roughly two thirds are singletons. Sequenced sample: PBMCs. These TCRs come from a man in his 60s in good health and CMV-seropositive.

The rearrangement joins TRBV27 to TRBJ1-5, with D possibly TRBD1 on 6 matching bases. V was shortened by 3 bases and J by 0 bases, with 18 bases between the two germline ends. CDR3 length: 18 residues. Germline-derived CDR1 and CDR2 are MNHEY and SMNVEV (reference sequence). The CDR3 sequence: CASSFSAGERYSNQPQHF. CDR3 coding DNA: TGTGCCAGCAGTTTTTCGGCAGGGGAACGCTATAGCAATCAGCCCCAGCATTTT.

The chain has TRBV29-1 and TRBJ1-2, with TRBD1 identical over 8 bases. Germline CDR1 and CDR2: SQVTM and ANQGSEA. The V segment lost 0 bases and the J segment 4 bases; nucleotides outside the gene matches: 13. This CDR3 is 17 amino acids long. CDR3 sequence (DNA): TGCAGCGTTGAAGATCCAGGACAGGGCACTCCGGTCTATGGCTACACCTTC. Encoded protein: CSVEDPGQGTPVYGYTF.

This clone was seen a single time. In nucleotides, the CDR3 is TGTGCCAGCAGGCCGACTAGCGGGAGGGCCCCCACCGGGGAGCTGTTTTTT. Translating it yields CASRPTSGRAPTGELFF. The chain couples TRBV5-4 to TRBJ2-2, with 14 positions matching TRBD2. CDR3 size: 17 residues. Germline loops: CDR1 SGHNT, CDR2 YYREEE (reference sequence). J gave up 4 bases and V 5 bases, and 7 bases lay outside the gene matches.

The chain carries TRBV7-9 and TRBJ1-1, with a possible D match to TRBD1 (5 bases). V was clipped by 5 bases and J by 12 bases, with 16 bases between them. Germline CDR1 is SEHNR and CDR2 is FQNEAQ (reference sequence). The CDR3 covers 12 residues. CDR3 sequence reads: CASSPRGGESFF. Written as DNA, the CDR3 is TGTGCCAGCAGCCCAAGGGGAGGAGAGTCTTTCTTT.

The rearrangement joins TRBV2 to TRBJ2-7; weak D call: TRBD1 (5 bases). This CDR3 contains 13 residues. Trimming pared 8 bases from V and 5 bases from J, leaving 16 bases between. Germline V gives CDR1 SNHLY, CDR2 FYNNEI. The CDR3 nucleotides read TGTGCCAGCGATCGCGTAGGGGTGGACGAGCAGTACTTC. As protein: CASDRVGVDEQYF.

V is TRBV7-2 and J is TRBJ2-7, with D uncertain. The CDR3 length is 12 residues. Germline V gene lookup returns CDR1 SGHTA and CDR2 FQGNSA. V dropped 2 bases and J dropped 4 bases, with 6 bases sitting between them. DNA for the CDR3: TGTGCCAGCAGCTTAAAAACATACGAGCAGTACTTC. Protein: CASSLKTYEQYF.

The chain recombines TRBV7-9 with TRBJ2-3; 14 positions agree with TRBD2. Germline V gene data show CDR1 as SEHNR and CDR2 as FQNEAQ (reference sequence). The CDR3 is 18 residues long. Losses at the gene ends were 1 base for V and 1 base for J; bases not matched to a gene: 4. CDR3 protein: CASSLVTGLAGGTDTQYF. As DNA, the CDR3 is TGTGCCAGCAGCTTAGTCACGGGACTAGCGGGGGGCACAGATACGCAGTATTTT. The complete variable domain, with remaining parts taken from reference TRBV7-9 and TRBJ2-3, reads DTGVSQNPRHKITKRGQNVTFRCDPISEHNRLYWYRQTLGQGPEFLTYFQNEAQLEKSRLLSDRFSAERPKGSFSTLEIQRTEQGDSAMYLCASSLVTGLAGGTDTQYFGPGTRLTVL.

This clone appeared a few times. The chain joins TRBV12-2 to TRBJ2-1; the tabulated D call, TRBD2, remains unverified against the DNA. TRBV12-2 is tagged as a pseudogene. This CDR3 spans 17 amino acids. CDR3 nucleotide sequence: TGTGCAAGTCGCTTAGCGGGGACTAGCGGGAGTCTGTATGAGCAGTTCTTC. Amino acid sequence: CASRLAGTSGSLYEQFF.

The V and J genes are TRBV19 and TRBJ2-3, with D tentatively TRBD2 (6 bases). The V gene's germline CDR1 is LNHDA and CDR2 SQIVND (reference sequence). This CDR3 spans 17 amino acids. V shed 5 bases and J shed 5 bases, with 23 bases lying between them. CDR3 in amino acids: CASSETRGRTTLDTQYF. In DNA, the CDR3 is TGTGCCAGTAGTGAAACCCGGGGACGGACTACCTTAGATACGCAGTATTTT.

The DNA of the CDR3 is TGTGCCAGCAGCTTGGGGCATTCGACCCCTACTGAAGCTTTCTTT. It codes for CASSLGHSTPTEAFF. V is TRBV7-8 and J is TRBJ1-1, with D possibly matching TRBD1 (5 bases). The V gene lost 3 bases and the J gene lost 5 bases, with 16 bases spanning the gap. The CDR3 runs 15 residues. Germline CDR1 is SGHVS and CDR2 is FQNEAQ.